Listed below are T cell receptor beta chains from one sample, sequenced in a study of stem cell transplantation in POMP-related autoinflammatory disease. This table comes from immunoSEQ multiplex PCR, and its TCRdb copy is limited to in-frame clones, with some not included. The sample has some 9,400 clones, about four fifths seen once. This specimen was CD4+ T cells from PBMCs, taken after stem cell transplantation. These TCRs come from a human patient with POMP-related autoinflammation and immune dysregulation (PRAID). Some of the T cells may derive from the graft donor. Each CDR3 is given with its conserved first and last residue. The order of the fields is D gene, V gene, clone size, J gene, CDR3 DNA, CDR3 protein. The D gene is left open where the match is weak. Size values are once, few and many counts, or a class for expanded clones, and some rows have none.

d_call: .; v_call: TRBV2; clone_size: .; j_call: TRBJ1-6; cdr3_nt: TGTGCCAGCAGTGCGTATAATTCACCCCTCCACTTT; cdr3_aa: CASSAYNSPLHF
d_call: .; v_call: TRBV7-9; clone_size: .; j_call: TRBJ1-1; cdr3_nt: TGTGCCAGCAGCTTAGACCCGAACACTGAAGCTTTCTTT; cdr3_aa: CASSLDPNTEAFF
d_call: TRBD1; v_call: TRBV5-1; clone_size: .; j_call: TRBJ1-2; cdr3_nt: TGCGCCAGCAGCGGAGGACAGGTGGATGGCTACACCTTC; cdr3_aa: CASSGGQVDGYTF
d_call: .; v_call: TRBV18; clone_size: .; j_call: TRBJ2-3; cdr3_nt: TGTGCCAGCTCACCGGGTTTAAACGCAGATACGCAGTATTTT; cdr3_aa: CASSPGLNADTQYF
d_call: TRBD2; v_call: TRBV2; clone_size: once; j_call: TRBJ2-2; cdr3_nt: TGTGCCAGCTCGACTAGCGGGAGGGCCTGGGGCGGGGAGCTGTTTTTT; cdr3_aa: CASSTSGRAWGGELFF
d_call: .; v_call: TRBV6-6; clone_size: few; j_call: TRBJ2-7; cdr3_nt: TGTGCCAGCAGTTACGGGCCGAACGAGCAGTACTTC; cdr3_aa: CASSYGPNEQYF
d_call: TRBD2; v_call: TRBV5-1; clone_size: .; j_call: TRBJ2-3; cdr3_nt: TGCGCCAGCACCCCCACTAGCGGGAGTCTTGGTACGCAGTATTTT; cdr3_aa: CASTPTSGSLGTQYF
d_call: .; v_call: TRBV29-1; clone_size: .; j_call: TRBJ2-3; cdr3_nt: TGCAGCGCCTCGGGTGTGGGGGGTAGCACAGATACGCAGTATTTT; cdr3_aa: CSASGVGGSTDTQYF
d_call: .; v_call: TRBV30; clone_size: once; j_call: TRBJ1-1; cdr3_nt: TGTGCCTGGAGTCGGGTTGAAGCTTTCTTT; cdr3_aa: CAWSRVEAFF
d_call: .; v_call: TRBV30; clone_size: few; j_call: TRBJ1-1; cdr3_nt: TGTGCCTGGAGTGCGGGGGCAGGGACTGAAGCTTTCTTT; cdr3_aa: CAWSAGAGTEAFF
d_call: TRBD2; v_call: TRBV28; clone_size: .; j_call: TRBJ2-3; cdr3_nt: TGTGCCAGCAGTGCGGGGGGGGCCCGCACAGATACGCAGTATTTT; cdr3_aa: CASSAGGARTDTQYF
d_call: .; v_call: TRBV11-2; clone_size: .; j_call: TRBJ2-1; cdr3_nt: TGTGCCCGCGGGGGCGGGCCTGGGGGGTACAATGAGCAGTTCTTC; cdr3_aa: CARGGGPGGYNEQFF
d_call: .; v_call: TRBV2; clone_size: .; j_call: TRBJ2-6; cdr3_nt: TGTGCCAGCATCGGGACGGCTGGGGCCAACGTCCTGACTTTC; cdr3_aa: CASIGTAGANVLTF
d_call: .; v_call: TRBV28; clone_size: .; j_call: TRBJ2-7; cdr3_nt: TGTGCCAGCGTTATGGACGCGAACAAATACGAGCAGTACTTC; cdr3_aa: CASVMDANKYEQYF
d_call: TRBD2; v_call: TRBV27; clone_size: .; j_call: TRBJ2-5; cdr3_nt: TGTGCCAGCAGTTTAGCTAGCGGGAGGTGGGAGACCCAGTACTTC; cdr3_aa: CASSLASGRWETQYF
d_call: .; v_call: TRBV7-2; clone_size: .; j_call: TRBJ1-1; cdr3_nt: TGTGCCAGCAGCTCCTTCGGCCTCGCGGCGAACACTGAAGCTTTCTTT; cdr3_aa: CASSSFGLAANTEAFF
d_call: .; v_call: TRBV21-1; clone_size: once; j_call: TRBJ1-4; cdr3_nt: TGTGCCAGCAGCCGAGACAGGGGGCCTGAAAAACTGTTTTTT; cdr3_aa: CASSRDRGPEKLFF
d_call: TRBD1; v_call: TRBV7-2; clone_size: once; j_call: TRBJ1-3; cdr3_nt: TGTGCCAGCAGCCTAGGACAGGCCGAAGGAAACACCATATATTTT; cdr3_aa: CASSLGQAEGNTIYF
d_call: .; v_call: TRBV6-1; clone_size: medium-sized; j_call: TRBJ2-2; cdr3_nt: TGTGCCAGCAGTGAAGGAAGGCGATGGACCGGGGAGCTGTTTTTT; cdr3_aa: CASSEGRRWTGELFF
d_call: .; v_call: TRBV19; clone_size: .; j_call: TRBJ1-3; cdr3_nt: TGTGCCAGTAGTCTCCGGGTCGGAAACACCATATATTTT; cdr3_aa: CASSLRVGNTIYF
d_call: TRBD2; v_call: TRBV30; clone_size: .; j_call: TRBJ2-3; cdr3_nt: TGTGCCTGGAGCCGCACCGGGACTAGCGCCTACTTCACAGATACGCAGTATTTT; cdr3_aa: CAWSRTGTSAYFTDTQYF
d_call: TRBD1; v_call: TRBV28; clone_size: .; j_call: TRBJ1-3; cdr3_nt: TGTGCCAGCAGGGGGACAGGTAGCTCTGGAAACACCATATATTTT; cdr3_aa: CASRGTGSSGNTIYF
d_call: TRBD2; v_call: TRBV5-1; clone_size: .; j_call: TRBJ2-5; cdr3_nt: TGCGCCAGCCGCATTGGACTAGCTCTGGGGGAGACCCAGTACTTC; cdr3_aa: CASRIGLALGETQYF
d_call: .; v_call: TRBV24-1; clone_size: .; j_call: TRBJ1-3; cdr3_nt: TGTGCCACCAGTGACTCGGGGACTCTTTCACCCATATATTTT; cdr3_aa: CATSDSGTLSPIYF
d_call: .; v_call: TRBV12-3/TRBV12-4; clone_size: .; j_call: TRBJ2-7; cdr3_nt: TGTGCCAGCAGAGAACGGAGATCCTACGAGCAGTACTTC; cdr3_aa: CASRERRSYEQYF
d_call: .; v_call: TRBV10-3; clone_size: .; j_call: TRBJ2-7; cdr3_nt: TGTGCCATCCGGGACCAGGGGCTCTACGAGCAGTACTTC; cdr3_aa: CAIRDQGLYEQYF
d_call: .; v_call: TRBV11-2; clone_size: .; j_call: TRBJ1-3; cdr3_nt: TGTGCCAGCAGCTTAGGTCAGACGAGGGCTGGAAACACCATATATTTT; cdr3_aa: CASSLGQTRAGNTIYF
d_call: TRBD2; v_call: TRBV27; clone_size: .; j_call: TRBJ2-2; cdr3_nt: TGTGCCAGCAGGTCTAGCGGGTCGGTCACCGGGGAGCTGTTTTTT; cdr3_aa: CASRSSGSVTGELFF
d_call: TRBD1; v_call: TRBV5-4; clone_size: few; j_call: TRBJ1-5; cdr3_nt: TGTGCCAGCAGCTCCAGGGGGAGCAATCAGCCCCAGCATTTT; cdr3_aa: CASSSRGSNQPQHF
d_call: .; v_call: TRBV7-3; clone_size: few; j_call: TRBJ1-2; cdr3_nt: TGTGCCAGCAGCTTAACGGTCTCCGGCTGGGGCTACACCTTC; cdr3_aa: CASSLTVSGWGYTF
d_call: .; v_call: TRBV7-9; clone_size: large; j_call: TRBJ1-3; cdr3_nt: TGTGCCAGCAGCTTAGCCGCAGGCCTTGAGGGAAACACCATATATTTT; cdr3_aa: CASSLAAGLEGNTIYF
d_call: .; v_call: TRBV9; clone_size: few; j_call: TRBJ2-5; cdr3_nt: TGTGCCAGCAGCGTAGCTTCGGACTCACGGCAGACCCAGTACTTC; cdr3_aa: CASSVASDSRQTQYF
d_call: .; v_call: TRBV5-1; clone_size: .; j_call: TRBJ2-6; cdr3_nt: TGCGCCAGCAGCTTGGGGCATCGGGGTAAGAGTGGGGCCAACGTCCTGACTTTC; cdr3_aa: CASSLGHRGKSGANVLTF
d_call: .; v_call: TRBV19; clone_size: .; j_call: TRBJ1-3; cdr3_nt: TGTGCCAGACTGGGTGGGAGATCTGGAAACACCATATATTTT; cdr3_aa: CARLGGRSGNTIYF